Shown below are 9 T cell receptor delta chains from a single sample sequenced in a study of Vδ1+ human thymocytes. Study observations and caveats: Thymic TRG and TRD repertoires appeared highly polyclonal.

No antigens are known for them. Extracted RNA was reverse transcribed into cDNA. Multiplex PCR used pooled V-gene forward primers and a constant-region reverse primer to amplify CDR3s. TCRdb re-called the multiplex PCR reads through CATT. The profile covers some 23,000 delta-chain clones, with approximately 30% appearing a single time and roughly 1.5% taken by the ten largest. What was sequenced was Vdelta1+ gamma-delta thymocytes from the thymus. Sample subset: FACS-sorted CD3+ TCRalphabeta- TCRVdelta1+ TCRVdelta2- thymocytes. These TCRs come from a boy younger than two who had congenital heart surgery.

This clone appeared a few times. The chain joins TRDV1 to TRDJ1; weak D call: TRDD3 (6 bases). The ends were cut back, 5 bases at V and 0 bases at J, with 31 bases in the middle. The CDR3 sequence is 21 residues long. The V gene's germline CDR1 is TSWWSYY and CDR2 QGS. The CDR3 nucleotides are TGTGCTCTTGGGAAGGATTCCTTCGGACTTTACTGGGAGCCGTACACCGATAAACTCATCTTT. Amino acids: CALGKDSFGLYWEPYTDKLIF.

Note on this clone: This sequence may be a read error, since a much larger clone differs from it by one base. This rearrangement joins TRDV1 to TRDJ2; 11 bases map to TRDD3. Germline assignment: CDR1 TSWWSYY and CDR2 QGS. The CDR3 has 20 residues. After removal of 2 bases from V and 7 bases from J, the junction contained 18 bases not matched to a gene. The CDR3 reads CALGEGGHRRAGGYRAQLFF. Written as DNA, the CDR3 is TGTGCTCTTGGGGAAGGTGGTCATCGTAGAGCTGGGGGATACCGAGCACAACTCTTCTTT.

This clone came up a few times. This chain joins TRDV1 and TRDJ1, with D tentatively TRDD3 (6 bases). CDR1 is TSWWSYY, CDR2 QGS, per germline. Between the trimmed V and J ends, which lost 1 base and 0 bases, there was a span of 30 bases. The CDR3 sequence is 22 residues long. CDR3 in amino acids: CALGERFYVRGTEDPYTDKLIF. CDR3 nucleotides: TGTGCTCTTGGGGAACGATTTTACGTCCGGGGGACCGAAGATCCGTACACCGATAAACTCATCTTT.

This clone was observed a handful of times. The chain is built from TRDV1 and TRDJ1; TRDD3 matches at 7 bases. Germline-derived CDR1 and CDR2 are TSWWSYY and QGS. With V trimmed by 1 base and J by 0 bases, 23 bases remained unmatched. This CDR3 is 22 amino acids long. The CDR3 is CALGERKAWSGGHVRYTDKLIF. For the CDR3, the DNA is TGTGCTCTTGGGGAACGGAAAGCTTGGTCTGGGGGGCACGTGCGGTACACCGATAAACTCATCTTT.

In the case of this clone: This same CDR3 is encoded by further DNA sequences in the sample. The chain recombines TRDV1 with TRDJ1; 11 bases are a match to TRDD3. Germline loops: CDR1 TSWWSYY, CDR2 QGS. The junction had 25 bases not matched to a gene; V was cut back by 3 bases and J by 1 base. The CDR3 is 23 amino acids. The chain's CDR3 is CALGELPLFLILGDRGGTDKLIF. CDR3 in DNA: TGTGCTCTTGGGGAGCTCCCCCTCTTCTTGATACTGGGGGATAGGGGTGGCACCGATAAACTCATCTTT.

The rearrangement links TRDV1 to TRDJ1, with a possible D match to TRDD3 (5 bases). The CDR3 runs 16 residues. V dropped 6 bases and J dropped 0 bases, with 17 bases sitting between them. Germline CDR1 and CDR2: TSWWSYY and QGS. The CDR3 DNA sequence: TGTGCTCTTGGTGAGATACCCCCACAGTACACCGATAAACTCATCTTT. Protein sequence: CALGEIPPQYTDKLIF.

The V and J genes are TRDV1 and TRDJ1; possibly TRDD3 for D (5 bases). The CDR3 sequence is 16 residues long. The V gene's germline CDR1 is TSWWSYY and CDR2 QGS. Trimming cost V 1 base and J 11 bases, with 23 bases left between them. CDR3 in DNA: TGTGCTCTTGGGGAACGGCCTAGTTGCGGGGAGACGCTGCTCATCTTT. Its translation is CALGERPSCGETLLIF.

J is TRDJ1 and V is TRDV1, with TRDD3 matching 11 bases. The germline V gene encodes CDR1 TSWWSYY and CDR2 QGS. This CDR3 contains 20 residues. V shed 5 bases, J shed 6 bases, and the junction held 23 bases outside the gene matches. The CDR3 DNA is TGTGCTCTTGGGAAACCGGCCTTCCTACCTTACTGGGGGATAGTGAATAAACTCATCTTT. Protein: CALGKPAFLPYWGIVNKLIF.

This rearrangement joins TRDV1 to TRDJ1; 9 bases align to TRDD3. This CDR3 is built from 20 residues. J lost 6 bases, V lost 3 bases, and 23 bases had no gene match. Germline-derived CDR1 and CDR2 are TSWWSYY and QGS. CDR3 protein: CALGDPPRDRIAGGCHKLIF. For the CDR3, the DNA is TGTGCTCTTGGGGATCCCCCCCGTGACCGTATCGCTGGGGGATGCCATAAACTCATCTTT.